This TCR beta chain was found in a study of T cells in Graves' hyperthyroidism and ophthalmopathy. Using RNA transcripts as the source, TCR beta CDR3 regions were amplified. A first-round RT-PCR of the TCR CDR3 used the HTBI primer set. TCRdb recomputed calls from the multiplex PCR reads with MiXCR, one row per CDR3 protein. The profile shows hundreds of thousands of distinct CDR3 sequences, 30% to 40% of them singletons. The CDR3 is 14 residues long. The ends lost 3 bases at V and 6 bases at J; junction bases unmatched: 5. Germline V gene sequence: CDR1 DFQATT, CDR2 SNEGSKA (reference sequence). This TCR derives from a woman aged 35 to 49 with Graves' hyperthyroidism. The V gene is TRBV20-1, the J gene TRBJ2-3, with 11 positions matching TRBD2. Sequencing used blood. The CDR3 nucleotides read TGCAGTGCTAGGTTAGCGGGAGGGAAGGATACGCAGTATTTT. Amino acid sequence: CSARLAGGKDTQYF.